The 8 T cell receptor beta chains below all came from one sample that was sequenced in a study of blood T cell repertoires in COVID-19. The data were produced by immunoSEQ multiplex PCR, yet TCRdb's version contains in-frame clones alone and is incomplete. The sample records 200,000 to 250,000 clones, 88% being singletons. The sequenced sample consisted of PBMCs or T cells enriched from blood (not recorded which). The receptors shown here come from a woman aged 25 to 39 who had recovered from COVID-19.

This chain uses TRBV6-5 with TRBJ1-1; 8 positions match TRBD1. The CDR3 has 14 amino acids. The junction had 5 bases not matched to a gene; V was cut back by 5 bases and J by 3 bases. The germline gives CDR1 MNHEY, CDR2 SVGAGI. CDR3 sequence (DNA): TGTGCCAGCAGTAAGACAGGGGTGGACACTGAAGCTTTCTTT. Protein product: CASSKTGVDTEAFF.

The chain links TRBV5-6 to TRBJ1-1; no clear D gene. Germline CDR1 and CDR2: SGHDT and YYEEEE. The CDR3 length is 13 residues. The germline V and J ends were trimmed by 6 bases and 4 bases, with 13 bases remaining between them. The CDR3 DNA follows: TGTGCCAGCACCCCGAGGGTAGGCACTGAAGCTTTCTTT. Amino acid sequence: CASTPRVGTEAFF.

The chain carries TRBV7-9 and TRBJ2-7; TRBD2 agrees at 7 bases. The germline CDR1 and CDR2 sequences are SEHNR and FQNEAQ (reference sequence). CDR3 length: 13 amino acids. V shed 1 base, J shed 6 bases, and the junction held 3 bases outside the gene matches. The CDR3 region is CASSLVRLAEQYF. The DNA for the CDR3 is TGTGCCAGCAGCTTAGTGAGACTAGCCGAGCAGTACTTC.

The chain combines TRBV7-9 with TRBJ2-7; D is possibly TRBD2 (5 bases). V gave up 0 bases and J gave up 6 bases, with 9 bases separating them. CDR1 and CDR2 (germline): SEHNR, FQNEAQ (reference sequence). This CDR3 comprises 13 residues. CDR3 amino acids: CASSLAAGGEQYF. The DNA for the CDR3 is TGTGCCAGCAGCTTAGCGGCCGGAGGCGAGCAGTACTTC. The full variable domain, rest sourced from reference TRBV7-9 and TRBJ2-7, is DTGVSQNPRHKITKRGQNVTFRCDPISEHNRLYWYRQTLGQGPEFLTYFQNEAQLEKSRLLSDRFSAERPKGSFSTLEIQRTEQGDSAMYLCASSLAAGGEQYFGPGTRLTVT.

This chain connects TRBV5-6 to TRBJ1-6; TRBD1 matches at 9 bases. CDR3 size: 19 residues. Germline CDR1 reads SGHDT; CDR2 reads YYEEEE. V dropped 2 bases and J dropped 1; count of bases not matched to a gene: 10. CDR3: CASSFRGQGRRSYNSPLHF. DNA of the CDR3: TGTGCCAGCAGCTTTCGGGGACAGGGAAGGAGGTCCTATAATTCACCCCTCCACTTT.

In DNA, the CDR3 is TGTGCCAGCAGTGACGGACAGGGCGTAGACGAGCAGTACTTC. Amino acids: CASSDGQGVDEQYF. This chain uses TRBV7-9 with TRBJ2-7; 8 nucleotides line up with TRBD1. Germline assignment: CDR1 SEHNR and CDR2 FQNEAQ (reference sequence). J gave up 5 bases and V 6 bases, and 9 bases lay outside the gene matches. This CDR3 is 14 amino acids long.

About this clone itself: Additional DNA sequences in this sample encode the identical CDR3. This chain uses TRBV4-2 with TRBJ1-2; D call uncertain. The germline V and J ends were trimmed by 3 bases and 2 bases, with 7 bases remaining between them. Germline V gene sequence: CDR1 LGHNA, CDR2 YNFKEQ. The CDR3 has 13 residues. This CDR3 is CASSQGGNYGYTF. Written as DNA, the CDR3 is TGTGCCAGCAGCCAGGGAGGGAACTATGGCTACACCTTC.

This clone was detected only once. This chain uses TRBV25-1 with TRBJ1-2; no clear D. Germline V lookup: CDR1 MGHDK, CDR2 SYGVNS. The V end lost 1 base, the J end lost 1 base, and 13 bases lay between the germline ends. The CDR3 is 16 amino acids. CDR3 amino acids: CASSELGKEYNYGYTF. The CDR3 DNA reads TGTGCCAGCAGTGAATTAGGAAAGGAGTATAACTATGGCTACACCTTC.